Listed below are T cell receptor beta chains from one sample, sequenced in a study of response to subunit inactivated influenza vaccine. MiXCR, run by TCRdb on the RT-PCR reads, gives a single entry per CDR3 protein. The sample carries almost 600,000 distinct CDR3 sequences, around 15% recorded once. The source was PBMCs from blood, collected approximately 13 days after vaccination. The receptors stem from a man aged 50-59 years who received an inactivated influenza vaccine. CDR3s include the opening cysteine and the closing phenylalanine or tryptophan. The D gene is left open where the match is weak. The size field is filled for only some rows; it gives once, few, many or a size class.

D: TRBD2; J: TRBJ2-3; V: TRBV5-1; size: NA; DNA: TGCGCCAGCAGCTTGCGGTCACTAGCGGGGACGGGAGATACGCAGTATTTT; CDR3: CASSLRSLAGTGDTQYF
D: NA; J: TRBJ2-1; V: TRBV15; size: many; DNA: TGTGCCACCACCGGAGCCTCTTTCTACAATGAGCAGTTCTTC; CDR3: CATTGASFYNEQFF
D: TRBD1; J: TRBJ1-1; V: TRBV12-3/TRBV12-4; size: few; DNA: TGTGCCAGCAGTTTCGGACAGGGGGGACTGAACACTGAAGCTTTCTTT; CDR3: CASSFGQGGLNTEAFF
D: NA; J: TRBJ1-2; V: TRBV6-5; size: few; DNA: TGTGCCAGCAGGTACGGGCCGCACTCCGATAACTATGGCTACACCTTC; CDR3: CASRYGPHSDNYGYTF
D: NA; J: TRBJ2-1; V: TRBV4-3; size: NA; DNA: TGCGCCAGCAGCCCCGCAACCGGGGCGACAGTTGGGTTTGAGCAGTTCTTC; CDR3: CASSPATGATVGFEQFF
D: NA; J: TRBJ1-5; V: TRBV6-5; size: few; DNA: TGTGCCAGCAGTTACTCGATCGGTAGTCGGCCCCAGCATTTT; CDR3: CASSYSIGSRPQHF
D: TRBD1; J: TRBJ1-2; V: TRBV29-1; size: NA; DNA: TGCAGCGTTGAACGACAGGGGGCTTATGGCTACACCTTC; CDR3: CSVERQGAYGYTF
D: TRBD2; J: TRBJ2-1; V: TRBV28; size: few; DNA: TGTGCCAGCAGTTTACCCGGACTAGACAGAAGCTTATCCTACAATGAGCAGTTCTTC; CDR3: CASSLPGLDRSLSYNEQFF
D: TRBD1; J: TRBJ2-3; V: TRBV4-2; size: NA; DNA: TGTGCCAGCAGCACGCGACAGGGAACTAGCACAGATACGCAGTATTTT; CDR3: CASSTRQGTSTDTQYF
D: NA; J: TRBJ2-2; V: TRBV10-3; size: few; DNA: TGTGCCATCAGGGGATCGAACACCGGGGAGCTGTTTTTT; CDR3: CAIRGSNTGELFF
D: TRBD1; J: TRBJ2-7; V: TRBV4-2; size: NA; DNA: TGTGCCAGCAGCCACGTACATGGACAGGGTTCTTACGAGCAGTACTTC; CDR3: CASSHVHGQGSYEQYF
D: NA; J: TRBJ1-2; V: TRBV28; size: NA; DNA: TGTGCCAGCAGCCTATTTATGACGGGGGCGCGGGGCTACACCTTC; CDR3: CASSLFMTGARGYTF
D: NA; J: TRBJ2-7; V: TRBV7-2; size: NA; DNA: TGTGCCACCCAAAGAGGACAGCGAAGAGTCTACGAGCAGTACTTC; CDR3: CATQRGQRRVYEQYF
D: NA; J: TRBJ2-1; V: TRBV5-1; size: NA; DNA: TGCGCCAGCAGCGTCGAGGGAATCTACAATGAGCAGTTCTTC; CDR3: CASSVEGIYNEQFF
D: NA; J: TRBJ2-3; V: TRBV28; size: NA; DNA: TGTGCCAGCAGTTCCGCCGACTTTGCAGATACGCAGTATTTT; CDR3: CASSSADFADTQYF
D: NA; J: TRBJ1-6; V: TRBV20-1; size: NA; DNA: TGCAGTGCTAGAGATTCTCAAGGGATAGGGTCACCCCTCCACTTT; CDR3: CSARDSQGIGSPLHF
D: NA; J: TRBJ1-6; V: TRBV4-3; size: NA; DNA: TGCGCCAGCAGCCAAGAGTACTCAGCGGCAGGGAGCTCACCCCTCCACTTT; CDR3: CASSQEYSAAGSSPLHF
D: TRBD1; J: TRBJ2-2; V: TRBV14; size: few; DNA: TGTGCCAGCAGCCTTATTAAGGGCGACAGGGGATCCGGGGAGCTGTTTTTT; CDR3: CASSLIKGDRGSGELFF
D: TRBD2; J: TRBJ2-5; V: TRBV7-9; size: NA; DNA: TGTGCCAGCAGCCCCAGGTCTACTGGCCGGGGGGAAAAGACCCAGTACTTC; CDR3: CASSPRSTGRGEKTQYF
D: NA; J: TRBJ2-2; V: TRBV6-2/TRBV6-3; size: NA; DNA: TGTGCCAGCAGCTACAGCCCCCTAGTCTCATCGGGGACCGGGGAGCTGTTTTTT; CDR3: CASSYSPLVSSGTGELFF
D: TRBD1; J: TRBJ2-1; V: TRBV5-1; size: NA; DNA: TGCGCCAGCAGACCGGGACAGGGTTGGGAGAGCTCCTACAATGAGCAGTTCTTC; CDR3: CASRPGQGWESSYNEQFF
D: TRBD2; J: TRBJ2-7; V: TRBV20-1; size: NA; DNA: TGCAGTGCGATGACTAGCCCGAGCTCCTACGAGCAGTACTTC; CDR3: CSAMTSPSSYEQYF
D: TRBD2; J: TRBJ2-7; V: TRBV12-3/TRBV12-4; size: few; DNA: TGTGCCAGCAGTCGGGAGGACGGACCTGGTTACGAGCAGTACTTC; CDR3: CASSREDGPGYEQYF
D: TRBD1; J: TRBJ1-1; V: TRBV20-1; size: NA; DNA: TGCAGTGCTGACGACAGGGGACCTATGAACACTGAAGCTTTCTTT; CDR3: CSADDRGPMNTEAFF
D: NA; J: TRBJ2-1; V: TRBV20-1; size: NA; DNA: TGCAGTGCCACTCTAGAGAGCTCCTACAATGAGCAGTTCTTC; CDR3: CSATLESSYNEQFF
D: NA; J: TRBJ1-2; V: TRBV29-1; size: few; DNA: TGCAGCGTTGAAGTGATAGGGGCCGGCTACACCTTC; CDR3: CSVEVIGAGYTF
D: TRBD2; J: TRBJ2-1; V: TRBV3-1; size: many; DNA: TGTGCCAGCAGCCCTAGGGGAGGGACTGGGAATGAGCAGTTCTTC; CDR3: CASSPRGGTGNEQFF
D: NA; J: TRBJ2-3; V: TRBV9; size: NA; DNA: TGTGCCAGTGGGAAGGACTTCGGCACAAATACGCAGTATTTT; CDR3: CASGKDFGTNTQYF
D: TRBD1; J: TRBJ2-7; V: TRBV5-1; size: NA; DNA: TGCGCCAGCAGCAAAACAGGGGACGGGTACGAGCAGTACTTC; CDR3: CASSKTGDGYEQYF
D: TRBD1; J: TRBJ1-1; V: TRBV5-1; size: few; DNA: TGCGCCAGCAGCTCGGGACAGGCGAACACTGAAGCTTTCTTT; CDR3: CASSSGQANTEAFF
D: TRBD2; J: TRBJ2-2; V: TRBV7-2; size: NA; DNA: TGTGCCAGCAGCTACCGCTACCTAGCGGGAGGGATCGGGGAGCTGTTTTTT; CDR3: CASSYRYLAGGIGELFF
D: TRBD1; J: TRBJ2-7; V: TRBV5-1; size: NA; DNA: TGCGCCAGCAGCTTGGGACAGGGGTTCTCCTACGAGCAGTACTTC; CDR3: CASSLGQGFSYEQYF
D: NA; J: TRBJ1-2; V: TRBV28; size: many; DNA: TGTGCCAGCAGTTCCCTCACAGGGAACTATGGCTACACCTTC; CDR3: CASSSLTGNYGYTF
D: NA; J: TRBJ2-3; V: TRBV20-1; size: NA; DNA: TGCAGTGCTGCCCCGCCCCTCCTAGGCCCGAGGGCAGATACGCAGTATTTT; CDR3: CSAAPPLLGPRADTQYF
D: TRBD1; J: TRBJ2-1; V: TRBV5-5; size: NA; DNA: TGTGCCAGCAGCTCACAGGGGGCAAGCTACAATGAGCAGTTCTTC; CDR3: CASSSQGASYNEQFF
D: NA; J: TRBJ1-4; V: TRBV4-3; size: many; DNA: TGCGCCAGCAGCCAAGAGGCCGTAAATGAAAAACTGTTTTTT; CDR3: CASSQEAVNEKLFF
D: TRBD1; J: TRBJ2-4; V: TRBV12-3/TRBV12-4; size: few; DNA: TGTGCCAGCAGGAAGGGACAGGGAGCCAACATTCAGTACTTC; CDR3: CASRKGQGANIQYF
D: NA; J: TRBJ2-5; V: TRBV4-1; size: NA; DNA: TGCGCCAGCAGCCAAGATGGAGCCGGGAGACAAGAGACCCAGTACTTC; CDR3: CASSQDGAGRQETQYF
D: NA; J: TRBJ2-7; V: TRBV28; size: few; DNA: TGTGCCAGCAGTGGGTTTGAGGTTTTCTACGAGCAGTACTTC; CDR3: CASSGFEVFYEQYF